Listed here are 3 T cell receptor beta chains from one sample, sequenced in a study of CD8+ T cells in alopecia areata. The sorting of pooled cutaneous lymph node cells relied on CD4, CD8alpha, NKG2D, NKG2ACE and other markers. In each case, RNA was isolated and then reverse transcribed into cDNA as the sequencing template. Sequencing used immunoSEQ multiplex PCR; TCRdb keeps in-frame clones, though not all of them. This sample has around 20,000 clones, each found more than once. Material: CD8+ T cells sorted from a lymph node. These receptors were collected from a C3H/HeJ mouse with alopecia areata. This strain's MHC haplotype is H2-k.

Concerning this clone itself: Each gene name is a mouse one. Read sequence stops 4 residues before the CDR3 end, and the germline J gene provides the missing end. The V call is TRBV19, the J call TRBJ2-5, with D possibly TRBD2 on 5 matching bases. Trimming took 4 bases from V and 0 from J, leaving 9 bases between them. The CDR3 loop spans 14 amino acids. Germline CDR1 reads FNHDT; CDR2 reads SITEND (reference sequence). The CDR3 is CASSPTVNQDTQYF. The CDR3 bases that were read are TGTGCCAGCAGTCCGACTGTTAACCAAGAC.

At least ten counts were recorded for this clone. Translating the DNA gives a protein that differs from the TCRdb entry at residue 14; the protein shown here is that DNA translation. Gene names are the mouse ones. The CDR3 is cut off 3 residues early in the read; its end comes from the germline J gene. The chain couples TRBV13-3 to TRBJ1-3; D may be TRBD1 (5 bases). The length of the CDR3 is 17 residues. V shed 0 bases and J shed 0 bases, with 13 bases lying between them. CDR1 NNHDY and CDR2 SYVADS come from the germline V gene. The DNA read from the CDR3 is TGTGCCAGCAGTGATGCATCATGGGGGGATTCTGGAAATACG. It translates to CASSDASWGDSGNT. The complete CDR3 reads CASSDASWGDSGNTLYF.

Points on this clone: The gene names given are mouse names. From the germline J gene comes the end of the CDR3, since the read stops 4 residues before it. The same CDR3 can be traced to other DNA sequences in this sample. The rearrangement links TRBV1 to TRBJ2-7, with TRBD2 identical over 8 bases. The CDR3 covers 14 residues. Germline V gene sequence: CDR1 NSQYPW, CDR2 LRSPGD (reference sequence). The V and J ends lost 4 bases and 0 bases, in that order; junction bases with no gene match: 2. Partial CDR3 DNA: TGCACCTGCAGTGGAACTGGGGGCTCCTAT. This gives the protein CTCSGTGGSY. The entire CDR3 protein is CTCSGTGGSYEQYF.